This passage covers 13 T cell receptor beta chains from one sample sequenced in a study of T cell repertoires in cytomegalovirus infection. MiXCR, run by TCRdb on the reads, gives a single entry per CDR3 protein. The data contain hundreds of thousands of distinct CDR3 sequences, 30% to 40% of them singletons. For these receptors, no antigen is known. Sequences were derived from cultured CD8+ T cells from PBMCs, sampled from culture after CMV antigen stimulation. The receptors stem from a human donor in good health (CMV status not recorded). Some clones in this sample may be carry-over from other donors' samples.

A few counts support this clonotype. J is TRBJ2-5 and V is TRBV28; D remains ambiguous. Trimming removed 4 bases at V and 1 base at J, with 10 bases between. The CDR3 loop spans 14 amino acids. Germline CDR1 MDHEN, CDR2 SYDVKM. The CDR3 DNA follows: TGTGCCAGCAGTTCCCACACCCTCCAAGAGACCCAGTACTTC. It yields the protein CASSSHTLQETQYF.

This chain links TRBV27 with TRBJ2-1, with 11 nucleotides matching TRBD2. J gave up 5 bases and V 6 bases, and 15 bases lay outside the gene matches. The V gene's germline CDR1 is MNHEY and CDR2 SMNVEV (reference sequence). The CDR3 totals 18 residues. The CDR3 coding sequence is TGTGCCAGCAGCCACTTGACTATAGCGGGGGGGCTCGACAATGAGCAGTTCTTC. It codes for CASSHLTIAGGLDNEQFF.

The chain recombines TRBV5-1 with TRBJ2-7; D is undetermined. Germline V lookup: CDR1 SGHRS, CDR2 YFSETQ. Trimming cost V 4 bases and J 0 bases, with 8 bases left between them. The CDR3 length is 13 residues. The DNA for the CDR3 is TGCGCCAGCAGCCCCATAGTCTCCTACGAGCAGTACTTC. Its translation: CASSPIVSYEQYF.

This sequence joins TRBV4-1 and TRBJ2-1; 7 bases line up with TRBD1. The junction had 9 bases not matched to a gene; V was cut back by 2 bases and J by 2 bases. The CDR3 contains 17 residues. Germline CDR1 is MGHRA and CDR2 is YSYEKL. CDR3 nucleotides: TGCGCCAGCAGCCAACCGGGACAGATCTTACCCTACAATGAGCAGTTCTTC. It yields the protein CASSQPGQILPYNEQFF.

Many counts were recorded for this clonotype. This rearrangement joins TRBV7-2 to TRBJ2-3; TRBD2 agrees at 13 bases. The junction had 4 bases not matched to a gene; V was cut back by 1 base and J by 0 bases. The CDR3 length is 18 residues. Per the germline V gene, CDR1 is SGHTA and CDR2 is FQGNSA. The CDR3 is CASSLVLAGGSSTDTQYF. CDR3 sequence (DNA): TGTGCCAGCAGCTTAGTACTAGCGGGGGGGAGTAGCACAGATACGCAGTATTTT.

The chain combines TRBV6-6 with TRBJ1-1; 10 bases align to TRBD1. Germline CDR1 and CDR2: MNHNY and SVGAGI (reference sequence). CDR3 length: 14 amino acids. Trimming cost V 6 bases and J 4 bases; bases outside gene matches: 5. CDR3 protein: CASRPDRGSTEAFF. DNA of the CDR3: TGTGCCAGCAGACCGGACAGGGGGAGCACTGAAGCTTTCTTT.

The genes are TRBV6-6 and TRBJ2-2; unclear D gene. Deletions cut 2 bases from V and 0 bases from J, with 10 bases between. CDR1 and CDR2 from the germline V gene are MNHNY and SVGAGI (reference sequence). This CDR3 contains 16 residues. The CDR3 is CASSYTDTTNTGELFF. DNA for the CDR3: TGTGCCAGCAGTTACACTGACACCACGAACACCGGGGAGCTGTTTTTT.

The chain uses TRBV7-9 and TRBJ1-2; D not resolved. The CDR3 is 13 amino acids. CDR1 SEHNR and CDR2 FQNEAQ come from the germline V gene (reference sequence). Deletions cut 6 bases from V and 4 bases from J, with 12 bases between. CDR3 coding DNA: TGTGCCAGCAGAGAACACGAGTTCTATGGCTACACCTTC. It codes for CASREHEFYGYTF.

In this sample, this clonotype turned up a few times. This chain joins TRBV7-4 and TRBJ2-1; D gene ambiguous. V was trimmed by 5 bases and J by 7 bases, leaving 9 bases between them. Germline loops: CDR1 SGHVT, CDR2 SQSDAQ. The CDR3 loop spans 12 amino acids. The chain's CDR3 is CASSAEYNEQFF. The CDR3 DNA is TGTGCCAGCAGCGCAGAATATAATGAGCAGTTCTTC.

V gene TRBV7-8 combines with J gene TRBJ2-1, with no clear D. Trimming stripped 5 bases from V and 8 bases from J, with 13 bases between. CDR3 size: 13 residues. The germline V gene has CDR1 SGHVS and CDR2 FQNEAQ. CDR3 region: CASSPQPPDEQFF. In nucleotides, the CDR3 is TGTGCCAGCAGCCCCCAACCTCCAGATGAGCAGTTCTTC.

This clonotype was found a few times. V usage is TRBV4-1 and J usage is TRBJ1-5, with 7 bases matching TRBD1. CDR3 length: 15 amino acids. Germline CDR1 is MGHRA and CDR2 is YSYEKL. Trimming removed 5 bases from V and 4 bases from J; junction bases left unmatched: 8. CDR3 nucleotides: TGCGCCAGCAGCGGGACAGAGCTAGATAATCAGCCCCAGCATTTT. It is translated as CASSGTELDNQPQHF.

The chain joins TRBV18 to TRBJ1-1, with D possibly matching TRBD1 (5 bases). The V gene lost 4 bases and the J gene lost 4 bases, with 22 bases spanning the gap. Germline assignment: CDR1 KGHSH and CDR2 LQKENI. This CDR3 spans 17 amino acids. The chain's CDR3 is CASSHSRDEIMSTEAFF. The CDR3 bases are TGTGCCAGCTCACACTCGCGGGACGAAATCATGAGCACTGAAGCTTTCTTT. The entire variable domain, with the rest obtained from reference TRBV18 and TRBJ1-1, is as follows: NAGVMQNPRHLVRRRGQEARLRCSPMKGHSHVYWYRQLPEEGLKFMVYLQKENIIDESGMPKERFSAEFPKEGPSILRIQQVVRGDSAAYFCASSHSRDEIMSTEAFFGQGTRLTVV.

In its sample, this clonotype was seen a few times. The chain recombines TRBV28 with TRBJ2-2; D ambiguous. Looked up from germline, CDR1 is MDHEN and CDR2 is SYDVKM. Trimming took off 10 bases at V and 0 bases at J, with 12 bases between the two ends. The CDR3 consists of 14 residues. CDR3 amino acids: CANLDGSNTGELFF. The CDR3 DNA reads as TGTGCCAATTTGGACGGTTCGAACACCGGGGAGCTGTTTTTT.